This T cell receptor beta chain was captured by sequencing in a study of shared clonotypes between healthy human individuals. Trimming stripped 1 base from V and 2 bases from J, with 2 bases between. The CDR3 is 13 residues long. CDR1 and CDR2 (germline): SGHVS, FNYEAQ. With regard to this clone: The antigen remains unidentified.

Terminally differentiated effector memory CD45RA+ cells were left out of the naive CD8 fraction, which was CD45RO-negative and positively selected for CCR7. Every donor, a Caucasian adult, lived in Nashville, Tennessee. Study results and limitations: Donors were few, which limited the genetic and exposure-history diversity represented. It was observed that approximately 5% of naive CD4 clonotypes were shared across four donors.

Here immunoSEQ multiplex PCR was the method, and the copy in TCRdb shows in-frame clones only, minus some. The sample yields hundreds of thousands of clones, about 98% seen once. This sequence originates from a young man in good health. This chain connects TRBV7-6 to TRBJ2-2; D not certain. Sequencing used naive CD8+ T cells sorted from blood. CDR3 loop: CASSLDNTGELFF. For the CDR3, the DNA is TGTGCCAGCAGCTTAGACAACACCGGGGAGCTGTTTTTT.